This entry concerns a single TCR beta chain. V was pared by 5 bases and J by 2 bases, with 11 bases of the junction left unmatched. The CDR3 has 16 amino acids. Germline V CDR1 and CDR2: SEHNR, FQNEAQ (reference sequence). The data were taken from a study of identical twins. Via MiXCR, TCRdb re-called the 5' RACE reads, giving one row per CDR3 protein. The sample has under 1 million distinct CDR3 sequences, roughly an eighth seen once. The sample was also reused in another study, on yellow fever vaccine responses in identical twins. As reported in that work: Twins reportedly showed a vaccine T cell response that seemed partly convergent and partly personalized.

The chain employs TRBV7-9 and TRBJ2-5; 7 positions agree with TRBD2. The clonotype comes from a woman between 18 and 30 years old in good health. Material for sequencing was PBMCs. CDR3 DNA: TGTGCCAGCAGCATCCCGGGACTATCTCCGCAAGAGACCCAGTACTTC. Its translation is CASSIPGLSPQETQYF.